This T cell receptor beta chain was sequenced in a study of cytomegalovirus exposure and HLA in healthy donors. The study sampled nominally healthy donors, though unrecorded immune exposures were likely. Only a few counts were recorded for this clone. Its antigen is not identified. After removal of 1 base from V and 6 bases from J, the junction contained 11 bases not matched to a gene. The CDR3 loop spans 15 amino acids. The germline gives CDR1 SQVTM, CDR2 ANQGSEA. The PCR was carried out with 60 Vbeta primers and 13 Jbeta primers. Libraries were prepared by immunoSEQ multiplex PCR; TCRdb keeps only in-frame clonotypes and omits some of them. This table holds 150,000 to 200,000 clones, around 80% found once. Study results and caveats: Several of the most significant clusters appeared linked to common viral pathogens, based on a later analysis. The investigators catalogued 150 to 200 TCR beta chains as cytomegalovirus-associated.

V usage is TRBV29-1 and J usage is TRBJ2-7; TRBD1 matches 8 bases. The receptor was isolated from a woman aged 40-49 years in good health and CMV-seropositive. The sample was PBMCs. CDR3 sequence reads: CSVEVLGQGSSEQYF. The CDR3 DNA reads as TGCAGCGTTGAAGTTCTCGGACAGGGAAGCTCCGAGCAGTACTTC.